One and the same sample provided the 21 T cell receptor beta chains below, sequenced in a study of beta chain features in type 1 diabetes. What was sequenced were expressed TCRB transcripts, since all of the isolated RNA had been reverse transcribed. TCRdb keeps only in-frame clones here, not all; method: immunoSEQ multiplex PCR. The repertoire holds around 150,000 clones, with 7.5% to 10% as singletons. Sequencing used central memory CD4+ T cells from blood. The receptors come from a man aged 18-30 years in good health.

This clone was observed a handful of times. The chain employs TRBV25-1 and TRBJ2-7; TRBD1 matches at 9 bases. There are 16 residues in the CDR3. V dropped 5 bases and J dropped 0; count of bases not matched to a gene: 8. CDR1 is MGHDK, CDR2 SYGVNS, per germline. CDR3 in amino acids: CASSPLGTGISYEQYF. The CDR3 bases are TGTGCCAGCAGTCCACTTGGGACAGGGATCTCCTACGAGCAGTACTTC.

As DNA, the CDR3 is TGTGCCAGCAGTTTAATTGCGGGAAGTAATGAAAAACTGTTTTTT. This encodes CASSLIAGSNEKLFF. This chain links TRBV28 with TRBJ1-4; D remains unclear. V was pared by 2 bases and J by 4 bases, with 11 bases between. The CDR3 totals 15 residues. From germline, CDR1 is MDHEN and CDR2 SYDVKM.

This clone was counted a few times. J is TRBJ2-1 and V is TRBV9; 7 bases agree with TRBD1. The V and J ends lost 0 bases and 0 bases, in that order; junction bases with no gene match: 9. CDR3 length: 18 amino acids. Germline-derived CDR1 and CDR2 are SGDLS and YYNGEE. In nucleotides, the CDR3 is TGTGCCAGCAGCGTAGTGTCCGGCGCAGGGGGCTCCTACAATGAGCAGTTCTTC. Translated, it gives CASSVVSGAGGSYNEQFF.

This clone was seen a few times. The chain joins TRBV5-5 to TRBJ2-7; TRBD1 agrees at 8 bases. J lost 2 bases, V lost 4 bases, and 11 bases had no gene match. There are 16 residues in the CDR3. The V gene's germline CDR1 is SGHKS and CDR2 YYEKEE (reference sequence). The CDR3, as DNA: TGTGCCAGCAGCAACACCGGACAGGGCTGGACCTACGAGCAGTACTTC. This encodes CASSNTGQGWTYEQYF.

In its sample, this clone was seen a few times. The gene calls are TRBV9 and TRBJ2-3; D may be TRBD1 (6 bases). The germline V gene has CDR1 SGDLS and CDR2 YYNGEE. V lost 4 bases to trimming and J lost 1 base, with 10 bases between them. The CDR3 loop spans 14 amino acids. CDR3 DNA sequence: TGTGCCAGCAGCCAAGGGGGTGGCACAGATACGCAGTATTTT. This codes for CASSQGGGTDTQYF.

The J gene is TRBJ1-4, the V gene TRBV11-2; D is undetermined. Germline V gene sequence: CDR1 SGHAT, CDR2 FQNNGV. This CDR3 region has 12 residues. The V end lost 2 bases, the J end lost 8 bases, and 6 bases lay between the germline ends. CDR3 nucleotide sequence: TGTGCCAGCAGCTTAAGGGAGGAAAAACTGTTTTTT. It specifies CASSLREEKLFF. The full variable domain, with the rest looked up from reference TRBV11-2 and TRBJ1-4, is EAGVAQSPRYKIIEKRQSVAFWCNPISGHATLYWYQQILGQGPKLLIQFQNNGVVDDSQLPKDRFSAERLKGVDSTLKIQPAKLEDSAVYLCASSLREEKLFFGSGTQLSVL.

This clone has a handful of counts. This chain joins TRBV5-4 and TRBJ2-3; TRBD2 agrees at 7 bases. CDR1 SGHNT and CDR2 YYREEE come from the germline V gene (reference sequence). V shed 0 bases, J shed 4 bases, and the junction held 5 bases outside the gene matches. The CDR3 contains 15 residues. CDR3 in amino acids: CASSLVWGRADTQYF. The CDR3 DNA reads as TGTGCCAGCAGCTTGGTTTGGGGGAGGGCAGATACGCAGTATTTT.

J is TRBJ2-4 and V is TRBV7-9; 15 bases fit TRBD2. J lost 6 bases, V lost 5 bases, and 14 bases had no gene match. The CDR3 runs 19 residues. Germline CDR1 is SEHNR and CDR2 is FQNEAQ (reference sequence). The CDR3, as DNA: TGTGCCAGCAGCCGGGGACTAGCGGGGGGAACACCCGGTGGAAACATTCAGTACTTC. The encoded protein is CASSRGLAGGTPGGNIQYF.

This clone was detected many times. The rearrangement joins TRBV28 to TRBJ2-2, with 10 bases identical to TRBD2. The V segment lost 5 bases and the J segment 5 bases; nucleotides outside the gene matches: 5. Germline assignment: CDR1 MDHEN and CDR2 SYDVKM. The CDR3 consists of 15 residues. CDR3 loop: CASSIAGGYTGELFF. CDR3 sequence (DNA): TGTGCCAGCAGTATAGCGGGGGGCTATACCGGGGAGCTGTTTTTT.

The chain couples TRBV7-3 to TRBJ2-7, with 7 bases identical to TRBD2. This CDR3 has 13 residues. Germline CDR1 reads SGHTA; CDR2 reads FQGTGA. V was pared by 4 bases and J by 3 bases, with 3 bases of the junction left unmatched. The CDR3: CASSSSGGYEQYF. The CDR3 DNA reads as TGTGCCAGCAGCTCCTCGGGGGGCTACGAGCAGTACTTC.

In its sample, this clone was seen a few times. The chain carries TRBV2 and TRBJ2-3; D might be TRBD2 (6 bases). CDR1 SNHLY and CDR2 FYNNEI come from the germline V gene. V was shortened by 6 bases and J by 0 bases, with 10 bases between the two germline ends. The CDR3 extends over 14 amino acids. The chain's CDR3 is CASRVGGSTDTQYF. CDR3 DNA sequence: TGTGCCAGCAGAGTGGGGGGAAGCACAGATACGCAGTATTTT.

This chain links TRBV9 with TRBJ1-2; D may be TRBD1 (5 bases). CDR1 is SGDLS and CDR2 is YYNGEE in the germline V gene. Trimming stripped 3 bases from V and 7 bases from J, with 7 bases between. The CDR3 length is 11 residues. The CDR3 loop is CASSAGLGYTF. The CDR3 bases are TGTGCCAGCAGCGCGGGACTTGGCTACACCTTC.

This clone was seen repeatedly, ten times or more. The V call is TRBV5-1, the J call TRBJ2-5, with TRBD2 matching over 7 bases. V was clipped by 4 bases and J by 5 bases; unmatched bases: 8. Germline V CDR1 and CDR2: SGHRS, YFSETQ. This CDR3 region has 14 residues. The CDR3 spells CASSDTLAGETQYF. In DNA form, the CDR3 reads TGCGCCAGCAGCGACACCTTAGCGGGTGAGACCCAGTACTTC.

This clone has at least ten counts. The chain combines TRBV29-1 with TRBJ1-5, with 7 bases identical to TRBD1. The CDR3 covers 13 residues. The germline V gene encodes CDR1 SQVTM and CDR2 ANQGSEA. V was clipped by 4 bases and J by 2 bases; unmatched bases: 2. As DNA, the CDR3 is TGCAGCGTTGCCACAGGGGGCAATCAGCCCCAGCATTTT. Encoded protein: CSVATGGNQPQHF. The whole variable domain, filled in from reference TRBV29-1 and TRBJ1-5, reads SAVISQKPSRDICQRGTSLTIQCQVDSQVTMMFWYRQQPGQSLTLIATANQGSEATYESGFVIDKFPISRPNLTFSTLTVSNMSPEDSSIYLCSVATGGNQPQHFGDGTRLSIL.

CDR3: CASSLTLRQGAGSPLHF. CDR3 nucleotides: TGTGCCAGCAGCCTCACCTTACGGCAAGGGGCAGGATCACCCCTCCACTTT. This chain uses TRBV4-2 with TRBJ1-6; weak D call: TRBD1 (5 bases). The length of the CDR3 is 17 residues. The germline V gene has CDR1 LGHNA and CDR2 YNFKEQ. The V and J ends lost 4 bases and 10 bases respectively, with 23 bases between them.

The chain links TRBV6-6 to TRBJ2-5; TRBD2 aligns across 7 bases. Trimming removed 5 bases from V and 5 bases from J; junction bases left unmatched: 14. CDR1 MNHNY and CDR2 SVGAGI come from the germline V gene (reference sequence). The CDR3 has 16 amino acids. The CDR3 region has the DNA TGTGCCAGCAGTCGAAGACTTGGACTAGATCCCGAGACCCAGTACTTC. It is translated as CASSRRLGLDPETQYF.

In its sample, this clone was seen many times. V is TRBV11-3 and J is TRBJ2-2, with 8 positions matching TRBD2. V lost 5 bases and J lost 7; bases outside the gene matches: 15. This CDR3 contains 17 residues. Per the germline V gene, CDR1 is SGHNT and CDR2 is YENEEA. The CDR3 DNA reads TGTGCCAGCAGCCGATCTTGGGGTAGCGGGGCTGGCGGGGAGCTGTTTTTT. This encodes CASSRSWGSGAGGELFF.

This clone was seen a few times. The rearrangement joins TRBV28 to TRBJ2-4; possibly TRBD1 for D (6 bases). Germline V gene lookup returns CDR1 MDHEN and CDR2 SYDVKM. There are 15 residues in the CDR3. Trimming shortened V by 4 bases and J by 3 bases, and 13 bases separated the two germline ends. CDR3 residues: CASSSPTGVKNIQYF. In DNA form, the CDR3 reads TGTGCCAGCAGTTCCCCGACAGGCGTCAAAAACATTCAGTACTTC.

V is TRBV7-2 and J is TRBJ1-5, with 10 bases aligning to TRBD1. This CDR3 is built from 14 residues. Germline loops: CDR1 SGHTA, CDR2 FQGNSA. The trim removed 5 bases at V and 4 bases at J, leaving 2 bases unmatched. DNA of the CDR3: TGTGCCAGCAGCCAGGACAGGGGGAATCAGCCCCAGCATTTT. Protein: CASSQDRGNQPQHF. Complete variable domain (other parts from reference TRBV7-2 and TRBJ1-5): GAGVSQSPSNKVTEKGKDVELRCDPISGHTALYWYRQSLGQGLEFLIYFQGNSAPDKSGLPSDRFSAERTGGSVSTLTIQRTQQEDSAVYLCASSQDRGNQPQHFGDGTRLSIL.

The V call is TRBV6-6, the J call TRBJ1-2, with TRBD1 as a possible D gene (5 bases). From germline, CDR1 is MNHNY and CDR2 SVGAGI (reference sequence). Trimming pared 4 bases from V and 0 bases from J, leaving 15 bases between. This CDR3 has 16 residues. The CDR3 DNA reads as TGTGCCAGCAGTTCCTCTGGCAGGGCTCCTAACTATGGCTACACCTTC. It encodes CASSSSGRAPNYGYTF.

A few counts support this clone. The chain joins TRBV27 to TRBJ2-5, with 9 bases matching TRBD1. CDR1 and CDR2 (germline): MNHEY, SMNVEV (reference sequence). The CDR3 length is 14 residues. Germline trimming cut 5 bases from V and 6 bases from J; bases unmatched to any gene: 7. CDR3 loop: CASSLIGQGKTQYF. Here the CDR3 DNA reads TGTGCCAGCAGTCTCATTGGACAGGGGAAGACCCAGTACTTC.